The rows below give T cell receptor beta chains drawn from one sample of a study of T-cell memory formation after mild COVID-19. TCRdb re-derived calls from the 5' RACE reads in MiXCR, one entry per CDR3 protein. The data hold around 130,000 distinct CDR3 sequences, with less than 6.5% observed a single time. Sequences were obtained from PBMCs or a T cell subset sorted from them (not recorded which). The receptors originated from an adult woman who had mild COVID-19 (a few samples of this study predate the infection). Cell type and time point are not known. The CDR3 runs from the conserved cysteine through the conserved F or W. The order of the fields is V gene, clone size, D gene, J gene, CDR3 DNA, CDR3 protein. The D gene is left open where the match is weak. Only some rows state a clone size, as once, few, many or a class for expanded clones.

>TRBV15|many|-|TRBJ1-4
TGTGCCACCAGCAGAGATCCCGGGACGGCGGTTATGGGAGAACTGTTTTTT
CATSRDPGTAVMGELFF
>TRBV12-3/TRBV12-4|few|TRBD1|TRBJ1-1
TGTGCCAGCAGTAGAGGGACAGGGATGAACACTGAAGCTTTCTTT
CASSRGTGMNTEAFF
>TRBV4-2|few|TRBD1|TRBJ2-7
TGTGCCAGCAGCCGGAACCGGGACAGGTCCTACGAGCAGTACTTC
CASSRNRDRSYEQYF
>TRBV21-1|-|-|TRBJ2-7
TGTGCCAGCAGCACTGAGGACAGGGGGCGTCTGTCCTACGAGCAGTACTTC
CASSTEDRGRLSYEQYF
>TRBV9|-|-|TRBJ1-5
TGTGCCAGCAGCGCCCACGTAGAAGGGCAGCCCCAGCATTTT
CASSAHVEGQPQHF
>TRBV20-1|many|TRBD2|TRBJ2-7
TGCAGTGCTAGAGGCGGAGGCGGGGGAAGCTCCTACGAGCAGTACTTC
CSARGGGGGSSYEQYF
>TRBV12-5|many|-|TRBJ1-1
TGTGCTAGTGGTTTGACCAAAAAGACAGCGAGGAACACTGAAGCTTTCTTT
CASGLTKKTARNTEAFF
>TRBV30|-|TRBD1|TRBJ1-5
TGTGCCTGGAGTCCTAGACAGGGGGCTACAATGGGTCAGCCCCAGCATTTT
CAWSPRQGATMGQPQHF
>TRBV20-1|-|-|TRBJ2-3
TGCAGTGCTAGTTCAGGGGCCTCGCGCACAGATACGCAGTATTTT
CSASSGASRTDTQYF
>TRBV24-1|few|TRBD2|TRBJ2-1
TGTGCCACCAGTGATTCGGGACTAGCGGGAGGAGACTCCTACAATGAGCAGTTCTTC
CATSDSGLAGGDSYNEQFF
>TRBV3-1|-|-|TRBJ1-5
TGTGCCAGCAGCCAGGGAACCTTGGATCAGCCCCAGCATTTT
CASSQGTLDQPQHF
>TRBV5-1|many|-|TRBJ1-4
TGCGCCAGCAGCTTGGGACGGTATAATGAAAAACTGTTTTTT
CASSLGRYNEKLFF